One sample yielded the 3 T cell receptor beta chains listed below, sequenced in a study of T cell repertoires in aging, cancer and after chemotherapy. Peripheral blood genomic DNA, not sorted cells or RNA, was the template. Multiplex touch-down PCR with TRB-A/B primers amplified rearranged V-D-J TRB sequences. MiXCR was run by TCRdb on the multiplex PCR reads, yielding one entry per CDR3 protein. The table has about 5,000 distinct CDR3 sequences, 21% seen once; the top ten hold roughly 15%. Input material: blood. The receptors originated from a human donor with a blood cancer.

The chain employs TRBV6-6 and TRBJ2-5; 9 positions agree with TRBD1. From germline, CDR1 is MNHNY and CDR2 SVGAGI (reference sequence). The CDR3 is made up of 17 amino acids. V was pared by 7 bases and J by 5 bases, with 17 bases of the junction left unmatched. The CDR3 spells CASINKQGAQGGETQYF. Here the CDR3 DNA reads TGTGCCAGCATCAACAAACAGGGGGCTCAGGGCGGGGAGACCCAGTACTTC.

This clonotype qualifies as medium-sized. The chain combines TRBV19 with TRBJ2-3; 9 bases agree with TRBD2. The CDR3 has 14 amino acids. CDR1 and CDR2 from the germline V gene are LNHDA and SQIVND (reference sequence). V shed 6 bases and J 3 bases; nucleotides not matched to a gene: 4. CDR3 protein: CASRGLAGTDTQYF. CDR3 nucleotides: TGTGCCAGTAGGGGGCTAGCGGGGACAGATACGCAGTATTTT.

In its sample, this clonotype ranks as large (0.1 to 1%). This chain links TRBV30 with TRBJ2-3, with 7 bases identical to TRBD2. The CDR3 runs to 12 residues. The germline CDR1 and CDR2 sequences are GTSNPN and SVGIG (reference sequence). Trimming took 5 bases from V and 6 from J; bases not matched to a gene: 5. Written as DNA, the CDR3 is TGTGCCTGGTCCGTCGGGAGGGATACGCAGTATTTT. It is translated as CAWSVGRDTQYF. The full variable domain, with the rest looked up from reference TRBV30 and TRBJ2-3, is SQTIHQWPATLVQPVGSPLSLECTVEGTSNPNLYWYRQAAGRGLQLLFYSVGIGQISSEVPQNLSASRPQDRQFILSSKKLLLSDSGFYLCAWSVGRDTQYFGPGTRLTVL.